This T cell receptor beta chain was sequenced for a study of cytomegalovirus exposure and HLA in healthy donors. On this clone: The antigen remains undetermined.

The V gene's germline CDR1 is MDHEN and CDR2 SYDVKM. CDR3 length equals 15 residues. J gave up 3 bases and V 7 bases, and 8 bases lay outside the gene matches. Vbeta (60) and Jbeta (13) primers were used in the PCR. Profiled with immunoSEQ multiplex PCR; TCRdb holds only in-frame clones, not every one. The sample lists 110,000 or so clones; under 85% were seen once. Study-level points and caveats: TRBV6-2, TRBV6-3 and other indistinguishable V segments were excluded. The study flagged about 150 TCR beta chains as cytomegalovirus-associated.

The clonotype comes from a man between 18 and 29 years old in good health and CMV-seronegative. The sequenced material came from PBMCs. The chain links TRBV28 to TRBJ2-3; TRBD1 matches at 9 bases. In DNA, the CDR3 is TGTGCCAGCATCCTCGGACAGGGGATAACAGATACGCAGTATTTT. Its protein is CASILGQGITDTQYF.